This record covers a single T cell receptor beta chain. The data belong to a study of blood T cell repertoires in COVID-19. The germline CDR1 and CDR2 sequences are KGHSH and LQKENI. The trim removed 1 base at V and 4 bases at J, leaving 5 bases unmatched. The CDR3 contains 16 residues. The protocol was immunoSEQ multiplex PCR, while the TCRdb copy is restricted to in-frame clones and leaves out a portion. The sample records 350,000 to 450,000 clones, around 87% being singletons. The receptor was derived from a middle-aged man in a cohort exposed to, infected with or recovered from COVID-19 (not recorded which). The rearrangement joins TRBV18 to TRBJ2-3; 10 nucleotides match TRBD2. Sequenced material: PBMCs or T cells enriched from blood (not recorded which). The CDR3 DNA sequence: TGTGCCAGCTCACCACGATCCCTAGCGGGAGCAGATACGCAGTATTTT. This sequence encodes CASSPRSLAGADTQYF.